This paragraph reports one T cell receptor (beta chain). This table comes from immunoSEQ multiplex PCR, and its TCRdb copy is limited to in-frame clones, with some not included. The sample carries 25,000 to 35,000 clones, approximately 93% recorded once. Per germline, CDR1 MDHEN and CDR2 SYDVKM. CDR3 length: 16 amino acids. V was clipped by 5 bases and J by 1 base; unmatched bases: 7. The entry originates in a study of blood T cell repertoires in COVID-19. Study-wide context: Samples came from the United States, Italy and Spain, spanning acute and convalescent COVID-19.

What was sequenced was peripheral blood. This clonotype was sampled from a woman in her seventies with COVID-19, enrolled during active disease. The V call is TRBV28, the J call TRBJ1-1; 10 nucleotides match TRBD1. The CDR3 DNA reads TGTGCCAGCAGTCAACCGGGACAGGGGTGGAACACTGAAGCTTTCTTT. Amino acids: CASSQPGQGWNTEAFF.